Listed here are 14 T cell receptor beta chains from one sample, sequenced in a study of T-cell memory formation after mild COVID-19. MiXCR, applied by TCRdb to the 5' RACE reads, yields one record per CDR3 protein. The sample has roughly 450,000 distinct CDR3 sequences, 15% to 20% seen once. The sample taken for sequencing was PBMCs or a T cell subset sorted from them (not recorded which). These receptors originate from an adult woman who had mild COVID-19 (a few samples of this study predate the infection). Cell type and time point are not known.

The chain employs TRBV7-9 and TRBJ2-7, with D tentatively TRBD1 or TRBD2 (5 bases each). The V and J ends lost 6 bases and 5 bases respectively, with 11 bases between them. The CDR3 length is 12 residues. Germline V gene lookup returns CDR1 SEHNR and CDR2 FQNEAQ (reference sequence). In nucleotides, the CDR3 is TGTGCCAGCAGAACGGGGACGGACGAGCAGTACTTC. Its translation: CASRTGTDEQYF.

The rearrangement joins TRBV24-1 to TRBJ2-7, with TRBD1 identical over 9 bases. J was trimmed by 5 bases and V by 4 bases; bases with no gene match: 8. The CDR3 sequence is 15 residues long. Germline V gene sequence: CDR1 KGHDR, CDR2 SFDVKD. CDR3 in amino acids: CATSDSGTGYHEQYF. The CDR3 nucleotides read TGTGCCACCAGTGACTCCGGGACAGGGTATCACGAGCAGTACTTC.

The chain combines TRBV15 with TRBJ2-1; perhaps D is TRBD1 or TRBD2 (5 bases each). V dropped 0 bases and J dropped 9 bases, with 15 bases sitting between them. The CDR3 consists of 15 residues. Germline V CDR1 and CDR2: LNHNV, YYDKDF (reference sequence). The CDR3 here is CATSRDGTGGGEQFF. The DNA for the CDR3 is TGTGCCACCAGCAGAGACGGGACCGGAGGTGGTGAGCAGTTCTTC.

This clonotype has more than one count but fewer than ten. V gene TRBV5-1 combines with J gene TRBJ1-1; 11 positions agree with TRBD1. The trim removed 4 bases at V and 0 bases at J, leaving 5 bases unmatched. The CDR3 runs to 16 residues. Germline assignment: CDR1 SGHRS and CDR2 YFSETQ. CDR3 coding DNA: TGCGCCAGCAGCCAAGGACAGGGGGCCTTGAACACTGAAGCTTTCTTT. Its protein product is CASSQGQGALNTEAFF.

This chain connects TRBV29-1 to TRBJ2-3; the match to TRBD1 covers 7 bases. CDR1 and CDR2 (germline): SQVTM, ANQGSEA. V gave up 4 bases and J gave up 1 base; unmatched junction bases: 8. The CDR3 is 15 amino acids. CDR3: CSVVWLGGRTDTQYF. The CDR3 region has the DNA TGCAGCGTTGTATGGTTAGGGGGCCGCACAGATACGCAGTATTTT.

This clonotype was counted ten times or more. The chain has TRBV5-1 and TRBJ2-7; the match to TRBD2 covers 10 bases. V dropped 2 bases and J dropped 6; count of bases not matched to a gene: 8. CDR3 length equals 15 residues. Germline V gene sequence: CDR1 SGHRS, CDR2 YFSETQ. The CDR3 nucleotides are TGCGCCAGCAGCTTTGTTGGGACTAGCGATTTCGAGCAGTACTTC. Protein product: CASSFVGTSDFEQYF.

J is TRBJ2-7 and V is TRBV5-1; D uncertain. V shed 4 bases and J shed 3 bases, with 11 bases lying between them. Germline CDR1 and CDR2: SGHRS and YFSETQ. The CDR3 totals 13 residues. DNA of the CDR3: TGCGCCAGCAGCCGGCTTACGGGCTACGAGCAGTACTTC. Protein product: CASSRLTGYEQYF. The variable domain in full, completed from reference TRBV5-1 and TRBJ2-7, reads KAGVTQTPRYLIKTRGQQVTLSCSPISGHRSVSWYQQTPGQGLQFLFEYFSETQRNKGNFPGRFSGRQFSNSRSEMNVSTLELGDSALYLCASSRLTGYEQYFGPGTRLTVT.

This clonotype was counted at least ten times. The gene calls are TRBV7-2 and TRBJ1-3, with TRBD1 as a possible D gene (6 bases). This CDR3 is 17 amino acids long. The ends were cut back, 5 bases at V and 4 bases at J, with 21 bases in the middle. Germline values: CDR1 SGHTA, CDR2 FQGNSA. The CDR3 protein is CASSPGPGRGTGNTIYF. The CDR3 region has the DNA TGTGCCAGCAGCCCCGGACCGGGCAGGGGAACAGGAAACACCATATATTTT.

There are a few counts of this clonotype. The genes are TRBV30 and TRBJ2-2, with D unclear. Trimming left V 0 bases short and J 4 bases short, with 12 bases between. Looked up from germline, CDR1 is GTSNPN and CDR2 is SVGIG (reference sequence). The CDR3 covers 15 residues. The chain's CDR3 is CAWSVGSLGTGELFF. The CDR3 DNA follows: TGTGCCTGGAGTGTTGGATCTCTCGGCACCGGGGAGCTGTTTTTT.

This clonotype has just a few counts. This chain joins TRBV12-3 or TRBV12-4 and TRBJ2-5; TRBD2 aligns across 13 bases. The CDR3 consists of 15 residues. V shed 7 bases, J shed 0 bases, and the junction held 2 bases outside the gene matches. As DNA, the CDR3 is TGTGCCAGCACTGGGACTAGCGGGAACCAAGAGACCCAGTACTTC. Encoded protein: CASTGTSGNQETQYF.

The chain employs TRBV5-5 and TRBJ2-5; D unclear. V shed 0 bases and J shed 4 bases, with 10 bases lying between them. The germline V gene has CDR1 SGHKS and CDR2 YYEKEE (reference sequence). This CDR3 is 14 amino acids long. CDR3 sequence (DNA): TGTGCCAGCAGCTTGGTCGGGCGCCGAGAGACCCAGTACTTC. As protein: CASSLVGRRETQYF.

This chain links TRBV18 with TRBJ1-5; D remains unclear. The CDR3 runs to 13 residues. Trimming cost V 5 bases and J 5 bases, with 10 bases left between them. CDR1 and CDR2 from the germline V gene are KGHSH and LQKENI. This CDR3 is CASSSGGDQPQHF. In DNA, the CDR3 is TGTGCCAGCTCATCCGGAGGCGATCAGCCCCAGCATTTT.

This clonotype was counted only a few times. In DNA form, the CDR3 reads TGTGCCAGCTCACCACAGGGTACCGAGCAGTACTTC. Protein product: CASSPQGTEQYF. The chain links TRBV18 to TRBJ2-7; D is ambiguous. The CDR3 loop spans 12 amino acids. The V end was cut by 1 base, the J end by 6 bases, with 7 bases between. Germline V gives CDR1 KGHSH, CDR2 LQKENI.

In its sample, this clonotype was seen many times. The V gene is TRBV4-3, the J gene TRBJ2-3; perhaps TRBD2 as D (5 bases). Germline V gives CDR1 LGHNA, CDR2 YSLEER. The V and J ends lost 4 bases and 6 bases respectively, with 11 bases between them. The CDR3 covers 13 residues. CDR3 nucleotides: TGCGCCAGCAGCCCCCCGAGGGCCGATACGCAGTATTTT. Its translation: CASSPPRADTQYF.